This T cell receptor (beta chain) derives from a study of patients and donors after allogeneic stem cell transplantation. Germline V gives CDR1 SGHRS, CDR2 YFSETQ. The V segment lost 4 bases and the J segment 8 bases; nucleotides outside the gene matches: 14. This CDR3 has 15 residues. TCRdb reanalysed the RT-PCR reads using MiXCR and keeps one entry per CDR3 protein. Of roughly 940,000 distinct CDR3 sequences in the sample, 18% were seen once. This receptor was identified in a human donor who was either an allogeneic HSCT recipient or a stem cell or donor lymphocyte infusion donor (not recorded which). It is not recorded whose cells these are; they may come from a transplant donor. V usage is TRBV5-1 and J usage is TRBJ1-1; 7 bases are shared with TRBD1. Sequenced sample: blood, either unsorted or a sorted T cell fraction (not recorded which). CDR3 residues: CASSRQTTGAIEAFF. Here the CDR3 DNA reads TGCGCCAGCAGCCGCCAAACCACAGGGGCGATCGAAGCTTTCTTT.